Below are 20 T cell receptor beta chains sequenced from a single sample in a study of T cell responses to AZD1222 COVID-19 vaccine. Method: immunoSEQ multiplex PCR; TCRdb's copy keeps in-frame clones and lacks some. The data contain roughly 140,000 clones, roughly 93% of them singletons. The sample in question was peripheral blood, obtained 28 days after the second AZD1222 dose. These receptors were obtained from an adult who received the AZD1222 COVID-19 vaccine.

This clone was found once. The gene calls are TRBV6-5 and TRBJ1-6; no firm D call. Germline values: CDR1 MNHEY, CDR2 SVGAGI. The ends were cut back, 3 bases at V and 6 bases at J, with 3 bases in the middle. The CDR3 is made up of 12 amino acids. The CDR3 DNA reads as TGTGCCAGCAGTTATAGTAATTCACCCCTCCACTTT. The encoded protein is CASSYSNSPLHF.

The count of this clone is one. The V gene is TRBV30, the J gene TRBJ1-1; 10 nucleotides align to TRBD1. The CDR3 is 14 amino acids. Per the germline V gene, CDR1 is GTSNPN and CDR2 is SVGIG (reference sequence). Trimming removed 8 bases from V and 3 bases from J; junction bases left unmatched: 9. Here the CDR3 DNA reads TGTGCCAGCCTGCGGGGGACAGGGGACACTGAAGCTTTCTTT. Translation gives CASLRGTGDTEAFF.

This chain uses TRBV5-1 with TRBJ2-3, with D perhaps TRBD2 (6 bases). CDR1 and CDR2 (germline): SGHRS, YFSETQ. Deletions cut 2 bases from V and 3 bases from J, with 16 bases between. The CDR3 loop spans 16 amino acids. The CDR3 bases are TGCGCCAGCAGCTTCGGCTCCGGGAGCCGGACAGATACGCAGTATTTT. This encodes CASSFGSGSRTDTQYF.

V usage is TRBV19 and J usage is TRBJ2-5; TRBD2 matches 8 bases. This CDR3 is built from 14 residues. The V segment lost 7 bases and the J segment 5 bases; nucleotides outside the gene matches: 9. The germline gives CDR1 LNHDA, CDR2 SQIVND (reference sequence). The CDR3 region has the DNA TGTGCCAGTAACCTCGGGAGGGCCGATGAGACCCAGTACTTC. Translation: CASNLGRADETQYF.

The rearrangement links TRBV11-2 to TRBJ2-3; TRBD2 matches 14 bases. This CDR3 is built from 16 residues. Trimming removed 1 base from V and 5 bases from J; junction bases left unmatched: 2. Germline V gene sequence: CDR1 SGHAT, CDR2 FQNNGV. CDR3 loop: CASSLGLAGGQDTQYF. The CDR3 nucleotides are TGTGCCAGCAGCTTAGGACTAGCGGGAGGGCAAGATACGCAGTATTTT.

The chain couples TRBV5-1 to TRBJ1-5; the D gene is possibly TRBD1 (6 bases). From germline, CDR1 is SGHRS and CDR2 YFSETQ. The CDR3 sequence is 14 residues long. Trimming pared 4 bases from V and 9 bases from J, leaving 17 bases between. CDR3 in amino acids: CASSGGTPGSPQHF. The CDR3 nucleotides are TGCGCCAGCAGCGGCGGGACACCCGGCTCGCCCCAGCATTTT.

The chain carries TRBV10-3 and TRBJ1-1; 9 bases line up with TRBD1. J lost 5 bases, V lost 6 bases, and 7 bases had no gene match. Germline V gene lookup returns CDR1 ENHRY and CDR2 SYGVKD. The CDR3 loop spans 14 amino acids. CDR3 protein: CAIRPGQGGTEAFF. The CDR3 DNA sequence: TGTGCCATCAGACCGGGACAGGGAGGGACTGAAGCTTTCTTT.

In its sample, this clone was seen once. CDR3 in amino acids: CAISERASGGYEQYF. Here the CDR3 DNA reads TGTGCCATCAGTGAGAGGGCTAGCGGGGGTTACGAGCAGTACTTC. The chain links TRBV10-3 to TRBJ2-7, with 10 bases fitting TRBD2. Losses at the gene ends were 2 bases for V and 4 bases for J; bases not matched to a gene: 5. The CDR3 has 15 amino acids. Germline CDR1 and CDR2: ENHRY and SYGVKD.

The chain links TRBV18 to TRBJ2-5; D assignment may be TRBD1 or TRBD2 (5 bases each). The ends were cut back, 6 bases at V and 2 bases at J, with 19 bases in the middle. This CDR3 is built from 16 residues. Germline V gene lookup returns CDR1 KGHSH and CDR2 LQKENI. This CDR3 reads CASSPQLGRVQETQYF. Here the CDR3 DNA reads TGTGCCAGCTCCCCCCAATTGGGGCGGGTACAAGAGACCCAGTACTTC.

This clone was detected once. The rearrangement links TRBV12-3 or TRBV12-4 to TRBJ2-3; 7 bases line up with TRBD2. This CDR3 has 13 residues. V shed 6 bases, J shed 4 bases, and the junction held 4 bases outside the gene matches. Here the CDR3 DNA reads TGTGCCAGCAGCCCGGCGGGGGCAGATACGCAGTATTTT. The encoded protein is CASSPAGADTQYF.

The rearrangement uses TRBV6-2 or TRBV6-3 and TRBJ2-7; 8 nucleotides agree with TRBD1. The CDR3 is 14 residues long. With V trimmed by 1 base and J by 5 bases, 4 bases remained unmatched. The germline CDR1 and CDR2 sequences are MNHEY and SVGEGT. CDR3 sequence (DNA): TGTGCCAGCAGTTACTGGCAGGGGGCAGACGAGCAGTACTTC. Translation: CASSYWQGADEQYF.

This clone was recorded once. The chain is built from TRBV4-2 and TRBJ2-3; 11 nucleotides line up with TRBD1. This CDR3 has 14 residues. Looked up from germline, CDR1 is LGHNA and CDR2 is YNFKEQ. Trimming took 8 bases from V and 8 from J; bases not matched to a gene: 9. DNA of the CDR3: TGTGCCAGCGCGGGACAGGGGGAAGGAGTTACGCAGTATTTT. This encodes CASAGQGEGVTQYF.

In this sample, this clone turned up once. This chain uses TRBV19 with TRBJ1-1, with D possibly matching TRBD1 (6 bases). The germline CDR1 and CDR2 sequences are LNHDA and SQIVND (reference sequence). Trimming cost V 7 bases and J 3 bases, with 12 bases left between them. This CDR3 has 13 residues. CDR3 nucleotides: TGTGCCAGTACCCAGGACAGAGACACTGAAGCTTTCTTT. It translates to CASTQDRDTEAFF.

This sequence joins TRBV2 and TRBJ2-7; D is unclear. CDR3 length: 15 amino acids. Trimming stripped 3 bases from V and 0 bases from J, with 12 bases between. In germline, CDR1 is SNHLY, CDR2 FYNNEI. CDR3 loop: CASSDWVLSSYEQYF. For the CDR3, the DNA is TGTGCCAGCAGTGATTGGGTCTTAAGCTCCTACGAGCAGTACTTC.

This chain uses TRBV5-1 with TRBJ2-5; possibly TRBD2 for D (5 bases). The CDR3 totals 14 residues. Germline V gives CDR1 SGHRS, CDR2 YFSETQ. V was pared by 0 bases and J by 5 bases, with 11 bases between. The CDR3 protein is CASSLDGIGETQYF. CDR3 sequence (DNA): TGCGCCAGCAGCTTGGACGGGATCGGGGAGACCCAGTACTTC.

The V and J genes are TRBV21-1 and TRBJ2-7; TRBD1, the table's D call, was not compared with the DNA. TRBV21-1 is tagged as a pseudogene. The CDR3 loop spans 15 amino acids. The CDR3 here is CASSRNRDTSYEQYF. The CDR3 bases are TGTGCCAGCAGCAGAAACCGGGACACTTCCTACGAGCAGTACTTC.

The gene calls are TRBV11-2 and TRBJ1-6; D unresolved. The ends were cut back, 2 bases at V and 10 bases at J, with 12 bases in the middle. The CDR3 sequence is 14 residues long. Germline V gene lookup returns CDR1 SGHAT and CDR2 FQNNGV. The CDR3 DNA follows: TGTGCCAGCAGCTTAAACCCCCCGCCCTCACCCCTCCACTTT. Protein product: CASSLNPPPSPLHF. The complete variable domain, with remaining parts taken from reference TRBV11-2 and TRBJ1-6, reads EAGVAQSPRYKIIEKRQSVAFWCNPISGHATLYWYQQILGQGPKLLIQFQNNGVVDDSQLPKDRFSAERLKGVDSTLKIQPAKLEDSAVYLCASSLNPPPSPLHFGNGTRLTVT.

The rearrangement links TRBV7-2 to TRBJ2-6; unclear D gene. Germline V gene lookup returns CDR1 SGHTA and CDR2 FQGNSA. The length of the CDR3 is 15 residues. Trimming left V 4 bases short and J 0 bases short, with 7 bases between. This chain's CDR3 is CASSSWGSGANVLTF. CDR3 sequence (DNA): TGTGCCAGCAGCTCCTGGGGCTCTGGGGCCAACGTCCTGACTTTC.

In regard to this clone: Other DNA sequences from this sample encode an identical CDR3 as well. The genes are TRBV4-1 and TRBJ1-1; D is unclear. V lost 1 base to trimming and J lost 1 base, with 4 bases between them. The CDR3 is 13 amino acids. Germline V gives CDR1 MGHRA, CDR2 YSYEKL. The CDR3 region is CASSQGPNTEAFF. For the CDR3, the DNA is TGCGCCAGCAGCCAAGGGCCGAACACTGAAGCTTTCTTT.

The rearrangement links TRBV10-1 to TRBJ2-3, with 7 nucleotides matching TRBD2. V shed 7 bases and J 6 bases; nucleotides not matched to a gene: 16. Per the germline V gene, CDR1 is WNHNN and CDR2 is SYGVQD (reference sequence). This CDR3 has 16 residues. This chain's CDR3 is CASTPSDGRLGDTQYF. For the CDR3, the DNA is TGCGCCAGCACCCCGAGCGACGGGAGGCTCGGGGATACGCAGTATTTT.